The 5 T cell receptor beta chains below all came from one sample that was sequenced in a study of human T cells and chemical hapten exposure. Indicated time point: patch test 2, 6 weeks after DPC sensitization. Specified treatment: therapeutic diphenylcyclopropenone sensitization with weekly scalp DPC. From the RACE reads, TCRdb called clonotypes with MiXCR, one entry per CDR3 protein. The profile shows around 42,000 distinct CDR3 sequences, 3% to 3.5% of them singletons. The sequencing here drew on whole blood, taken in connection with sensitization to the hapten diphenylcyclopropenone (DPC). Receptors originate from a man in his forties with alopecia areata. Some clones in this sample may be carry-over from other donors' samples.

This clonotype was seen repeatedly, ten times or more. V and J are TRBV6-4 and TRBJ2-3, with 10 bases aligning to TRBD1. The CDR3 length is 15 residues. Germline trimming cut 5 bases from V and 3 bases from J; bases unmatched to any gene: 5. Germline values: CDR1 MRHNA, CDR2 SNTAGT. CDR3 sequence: CASSPGQGQTDTQYF. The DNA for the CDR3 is TGTGCCAGCAGTCCGGGACAGGGGCAAACAGATACGCAGTATTTT.

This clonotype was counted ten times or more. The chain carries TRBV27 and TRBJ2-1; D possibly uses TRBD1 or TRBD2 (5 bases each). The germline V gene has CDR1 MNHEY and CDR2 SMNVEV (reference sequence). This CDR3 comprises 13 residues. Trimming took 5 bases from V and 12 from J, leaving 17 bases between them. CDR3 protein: CASSDTTGQRQFF. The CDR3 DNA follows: TGTGCCAGCAGTGATACGACGGGGCAACGGCAGTTCTTC.

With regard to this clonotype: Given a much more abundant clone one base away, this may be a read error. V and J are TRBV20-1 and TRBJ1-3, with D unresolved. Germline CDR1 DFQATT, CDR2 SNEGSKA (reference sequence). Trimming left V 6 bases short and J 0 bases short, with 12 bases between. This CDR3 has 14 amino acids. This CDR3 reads CSAPRINSGNTIYF. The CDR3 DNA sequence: TGCAGTGCCCCCCGGATTAACTCTGGAAACACCATATATTTT.

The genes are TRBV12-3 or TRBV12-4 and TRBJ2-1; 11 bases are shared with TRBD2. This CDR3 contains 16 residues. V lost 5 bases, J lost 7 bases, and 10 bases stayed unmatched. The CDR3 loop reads CASSPPLAGGWNEQFF. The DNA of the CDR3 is TGTGCCAGCAGTCCACCATTAGCGGGAGGGTGGAATGAGCAGTTCTTC.

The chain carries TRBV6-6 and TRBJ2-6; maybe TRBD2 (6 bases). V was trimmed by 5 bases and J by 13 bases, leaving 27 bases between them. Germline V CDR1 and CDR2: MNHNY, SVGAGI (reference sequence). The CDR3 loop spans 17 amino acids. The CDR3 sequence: CASSGGDLPWSVYVLTF. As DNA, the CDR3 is TGTGCCAGCAGTGGTGGGGACTTACCCTGGTCGGTGTATGTCCTGACTTTC.